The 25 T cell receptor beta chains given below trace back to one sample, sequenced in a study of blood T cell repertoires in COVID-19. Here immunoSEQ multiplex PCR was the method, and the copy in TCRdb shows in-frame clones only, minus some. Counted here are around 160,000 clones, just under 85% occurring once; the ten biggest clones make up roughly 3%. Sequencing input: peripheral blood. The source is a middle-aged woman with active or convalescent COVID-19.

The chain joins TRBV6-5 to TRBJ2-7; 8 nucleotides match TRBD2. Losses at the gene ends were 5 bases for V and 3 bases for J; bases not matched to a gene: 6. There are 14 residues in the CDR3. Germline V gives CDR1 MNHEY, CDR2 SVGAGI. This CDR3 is CASSPSGGIYEQYF. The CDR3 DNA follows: TGTGCCAGCAGTCCCTCGGGGGGGATCTACGAGCAGTACTTC.

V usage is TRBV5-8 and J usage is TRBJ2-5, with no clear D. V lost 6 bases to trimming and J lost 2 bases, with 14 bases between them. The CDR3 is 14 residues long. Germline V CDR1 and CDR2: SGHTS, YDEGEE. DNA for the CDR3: TGTGCCAGCACTAAAAAGCCTCGGCAAGAGACCCAGTACTTC. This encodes CASTKKPRQETQYF.

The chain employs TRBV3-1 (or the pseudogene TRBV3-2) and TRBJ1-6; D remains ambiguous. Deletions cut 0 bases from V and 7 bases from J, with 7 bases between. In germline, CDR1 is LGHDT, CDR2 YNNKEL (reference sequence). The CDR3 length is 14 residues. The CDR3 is CASSQDPQNSPLHF. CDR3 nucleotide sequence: TGTGCCAGCAGCCAAGACCCCCAGAATTCACCCCTCCACTTT.

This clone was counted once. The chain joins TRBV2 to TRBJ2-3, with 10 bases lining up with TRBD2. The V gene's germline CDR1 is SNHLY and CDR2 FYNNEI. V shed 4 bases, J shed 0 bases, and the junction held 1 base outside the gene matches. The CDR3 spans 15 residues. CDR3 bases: TGTGCCAGCAGTGGACTAGCGGGCAGCACAGATACGCAGTATTTT. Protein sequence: CASSGLAGSTDTQYF.

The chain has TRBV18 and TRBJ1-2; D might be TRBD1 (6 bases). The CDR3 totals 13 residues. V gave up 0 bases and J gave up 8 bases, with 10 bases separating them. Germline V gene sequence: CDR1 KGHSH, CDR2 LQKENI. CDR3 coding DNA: TGTGCCAGCTCACCACCGGGGGGGCACGGCTACACCTTC. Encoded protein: CASSPPGGHGYTF.

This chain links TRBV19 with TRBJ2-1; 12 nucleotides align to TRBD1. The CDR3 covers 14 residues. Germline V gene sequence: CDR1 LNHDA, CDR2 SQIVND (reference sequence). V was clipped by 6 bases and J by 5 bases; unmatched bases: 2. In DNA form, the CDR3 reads TGTGCCAGTAGGAGGGACAGGGGGCACAATGAGCAGTTCTTC. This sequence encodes CASRRDRGHNEQFF.

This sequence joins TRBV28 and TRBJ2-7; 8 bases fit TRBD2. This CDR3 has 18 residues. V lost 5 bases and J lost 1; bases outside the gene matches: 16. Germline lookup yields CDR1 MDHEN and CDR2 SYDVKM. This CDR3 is CASSPHRLAGYLSYEQYF. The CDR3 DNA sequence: TGTGCCAGCAGTCCACACCGCCTAGCGGGTTATTTATCCTACGAGCAGTACTTC.

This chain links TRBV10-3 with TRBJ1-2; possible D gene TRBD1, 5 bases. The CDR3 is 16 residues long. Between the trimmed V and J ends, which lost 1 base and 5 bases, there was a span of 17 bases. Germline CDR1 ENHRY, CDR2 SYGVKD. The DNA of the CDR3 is TGTGCCATCAGTGAGTTCCGACAGATACCTTTGTATGGCTACACCTTC. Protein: CAISEFRQIPLYGYTF.

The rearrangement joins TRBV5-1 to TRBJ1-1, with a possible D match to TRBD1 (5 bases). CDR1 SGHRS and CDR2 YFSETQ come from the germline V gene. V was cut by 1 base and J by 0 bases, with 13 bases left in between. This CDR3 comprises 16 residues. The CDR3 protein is CASSLFGQGLNTEAFF. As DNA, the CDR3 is TGCGCCAGCAGCTTGTTTGGCCAGGGCTTGAACACTGAAGCTTTCTTT.

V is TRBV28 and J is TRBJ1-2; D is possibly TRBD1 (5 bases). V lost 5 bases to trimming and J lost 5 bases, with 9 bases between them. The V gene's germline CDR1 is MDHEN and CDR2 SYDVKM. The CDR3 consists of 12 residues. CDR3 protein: CASSQGWYGYTF. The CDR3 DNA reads TGTGCCAGCAGTCAGGGATGGTATGGCTACACCTTC.

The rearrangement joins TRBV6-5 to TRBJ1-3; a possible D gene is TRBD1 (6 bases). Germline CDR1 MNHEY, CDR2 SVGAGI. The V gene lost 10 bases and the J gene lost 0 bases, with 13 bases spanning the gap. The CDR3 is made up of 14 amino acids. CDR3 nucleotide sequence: TGTGCCACGGGGGGCAGGAGCTCTGGAAACACCATATATTTT. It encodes CATGGRSSGNTIYF.

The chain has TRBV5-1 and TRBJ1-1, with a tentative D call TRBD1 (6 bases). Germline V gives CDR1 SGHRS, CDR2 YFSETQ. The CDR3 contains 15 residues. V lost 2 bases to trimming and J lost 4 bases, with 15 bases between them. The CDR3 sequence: CASSLAGGAVTEAFF. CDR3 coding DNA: TGCGCCAGCAGCTTAGCGGGGGGCGCCGTCACTGAAGCTTTCTTT. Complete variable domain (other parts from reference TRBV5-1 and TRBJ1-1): KAGVTQTPRYLIKTRGQQVTLSCSPISGHRSVSWYQQTPGQGLQFLFEYFSETQRNKGNFPGRFSGRQFSNSRSEMNVSTLELGDSALYLCASSLAGGAVTEAFFGQGTRLTVV.

CDR3 amino acids: CASSYGQGELEQYF. In nucleotides, the CDR3 is TGTGCCAGCAGTTACGGGCAGGGGGAACTCGAGCAGTACTTC. The rearrangement links TRBV6-5 to TRBJ2-7; 7 bases align to TRBD1. Germline-derived CDR1 and CDR2 are MNHEY and SVGAGI. The length of the CDR3 is 14 residues. Germline trimming cut 2 bases from V and 6 bases from J; bases unmatched to any gene: 7.

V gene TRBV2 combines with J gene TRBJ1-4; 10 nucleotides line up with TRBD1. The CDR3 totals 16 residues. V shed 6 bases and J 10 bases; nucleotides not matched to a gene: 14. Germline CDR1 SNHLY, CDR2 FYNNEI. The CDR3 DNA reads TGTGCCAGCAGGTCGGGACAGGGGCTGTCGGGTGGAAAACTGTTTTTT. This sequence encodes CASRSGQGLSGGKLFF.

The chain's CDR3 is CASTGVETGELFF. In DNA form, the CDR3 reads TGCGCCAGCACAGGGGTGGAAACCGGGGAGCTGTTTTTT. The chain has TRBV5-1 and TRBJ2-2; perhaps TRBD1 as D (6 bases). V gave up 6 bases and J gave up 5 bases, with 11 bases separating them. The CDR3 spans 13 residues. Germline CDR1 and CDR2: SGHRS and YFSETQ. Variable domain in full (rest from reference TRBV5-1 and TRBJ2-2): KAGVTQTPRYLIKTRGQQVTLSCSPISGHRSVSWYQQTPGQGLQFLFEYFSETQRNKGNFPGRFSGRQFSNSRSEMNVSTLELGDSALYLCASTGVETGELFFGEGSRLTVL.

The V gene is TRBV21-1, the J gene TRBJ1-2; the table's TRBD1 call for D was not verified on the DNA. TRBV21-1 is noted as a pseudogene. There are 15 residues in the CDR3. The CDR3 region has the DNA TGTGCCAGCAGCAGACAGACAGGGAGAGACTATGGCTACACCTTC. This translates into CASSRQTGRDYGYTF.

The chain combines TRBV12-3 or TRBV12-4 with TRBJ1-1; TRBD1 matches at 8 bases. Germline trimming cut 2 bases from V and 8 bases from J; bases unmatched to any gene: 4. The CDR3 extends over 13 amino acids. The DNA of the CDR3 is TGTGCCAGCAGTTTAAGACAGGGGACCGAAGCTTTCTTT. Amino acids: CASSLRQGTEAFF.

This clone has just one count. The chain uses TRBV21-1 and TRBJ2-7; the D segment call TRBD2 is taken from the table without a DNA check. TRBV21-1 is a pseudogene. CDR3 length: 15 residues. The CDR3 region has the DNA TGTGCCAGCAGCAAAGTGCGGGCCCCGGCGGGAGAGCAGTACTTC. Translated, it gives CASSKVRAPAGEQYF.

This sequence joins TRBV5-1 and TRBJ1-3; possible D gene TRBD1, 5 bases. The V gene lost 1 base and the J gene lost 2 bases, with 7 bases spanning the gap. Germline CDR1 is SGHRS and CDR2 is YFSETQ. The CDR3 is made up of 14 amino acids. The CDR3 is CASSLQGTGNTIYF. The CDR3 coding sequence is TGCGCCAGCAGCTTGCAGGGAACTGGAAACACCATATATTTT.

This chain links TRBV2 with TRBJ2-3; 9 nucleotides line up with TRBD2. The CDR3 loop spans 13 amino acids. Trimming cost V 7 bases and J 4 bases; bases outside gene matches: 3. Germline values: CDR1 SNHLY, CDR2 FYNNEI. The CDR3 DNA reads TGTGCCAGCAAGCGGACTAGCGCAGATACGCAGTATTTT. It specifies CASKRTSADTQYF.

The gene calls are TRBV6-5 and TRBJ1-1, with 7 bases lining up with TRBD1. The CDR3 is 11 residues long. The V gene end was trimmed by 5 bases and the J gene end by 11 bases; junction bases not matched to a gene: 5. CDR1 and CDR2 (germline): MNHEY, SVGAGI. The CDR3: CASSQQGWAFF. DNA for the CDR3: TGTGCCAGCAGTCAACAGGGGTGGGCTTTCTTT.

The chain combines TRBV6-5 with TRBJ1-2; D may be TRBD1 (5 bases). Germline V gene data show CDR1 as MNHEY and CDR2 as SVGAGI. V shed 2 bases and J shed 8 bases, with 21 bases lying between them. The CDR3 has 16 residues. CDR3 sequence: CASSYGGGRGPLGYTF. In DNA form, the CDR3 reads TGTGCCAGCAGTTACGGGGGGGGAAGGGGACCCCTAGGCTACACCTTC.

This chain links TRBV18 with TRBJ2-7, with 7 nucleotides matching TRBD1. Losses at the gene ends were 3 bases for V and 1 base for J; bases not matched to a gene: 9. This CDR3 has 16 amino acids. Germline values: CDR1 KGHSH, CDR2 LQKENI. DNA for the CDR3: TGTGCCAGCTCACCCCAGCTGGGACAGTCGTCCTACGAGCAGTACTTC. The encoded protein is CASSPQLGQSSYEQYF.

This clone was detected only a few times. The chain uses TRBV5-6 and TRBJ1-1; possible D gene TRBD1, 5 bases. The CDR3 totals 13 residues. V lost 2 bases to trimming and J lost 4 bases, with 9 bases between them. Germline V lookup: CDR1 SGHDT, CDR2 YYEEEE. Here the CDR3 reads CASSLGVATEAFF. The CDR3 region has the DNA TGTGCCAGCAGCTTAGGGGTTGCCACTGAAGCTTTCTTT.

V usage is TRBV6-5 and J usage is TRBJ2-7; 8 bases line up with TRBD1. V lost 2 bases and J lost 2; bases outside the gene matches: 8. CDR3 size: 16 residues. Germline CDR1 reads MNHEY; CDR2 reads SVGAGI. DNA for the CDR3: TGTGCCAGCAGTTACACAGCCGGGACAGGCCCCTACGAGCAGTACTTC. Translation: CASSYTAGTGPYEQYF.